This T cell receptor beta chain originates from a study of blood T cell repertoires in COVID-19. The V and J ends lost 5 bases and 2 bases respectively, with 12 bases between them. Germline-derived CDR1 and CDR2 are SGHAT and FQNNGV. This CDR3 has 14 residues. The age range of participants was about 18 to 89 years, with residence in about two dozen US areas. The table came from immunoSEQ multiplex PCR; TCRdb's copy has only in-frame clones and leaves some out. The sample has 200,000 to 300,000 clones, roughly 87% seen once. The V call is TRBV11-2, the J call TRBJ1-1; D perhaps matches TRBD1 (6 bases). The receptor's source is a woman aged 25-40 years with acute COVID-19. The sample was PBMCs or T cells enriched from blood (not recorded which). CDR3 DNA: TGTGCCAGCAGCCCAACAGGGCGAAACACTGAAGCTTTCTTT. Amino acid sequence: CASSPTGRNTEAFF.